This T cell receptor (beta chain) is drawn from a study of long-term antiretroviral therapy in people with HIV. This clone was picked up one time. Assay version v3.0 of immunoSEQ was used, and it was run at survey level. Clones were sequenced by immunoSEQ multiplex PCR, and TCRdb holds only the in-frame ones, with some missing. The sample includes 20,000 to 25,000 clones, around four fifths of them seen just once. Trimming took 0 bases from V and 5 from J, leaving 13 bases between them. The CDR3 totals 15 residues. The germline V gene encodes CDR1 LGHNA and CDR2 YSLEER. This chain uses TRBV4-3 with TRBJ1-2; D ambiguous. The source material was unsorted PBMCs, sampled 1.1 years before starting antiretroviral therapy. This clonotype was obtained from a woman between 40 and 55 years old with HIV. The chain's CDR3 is CASSQDVRSFYGYTF. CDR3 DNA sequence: TGCGCCAGCAGCCAAGATGTCAGATCCTTTTATGGCTACACCTTC.